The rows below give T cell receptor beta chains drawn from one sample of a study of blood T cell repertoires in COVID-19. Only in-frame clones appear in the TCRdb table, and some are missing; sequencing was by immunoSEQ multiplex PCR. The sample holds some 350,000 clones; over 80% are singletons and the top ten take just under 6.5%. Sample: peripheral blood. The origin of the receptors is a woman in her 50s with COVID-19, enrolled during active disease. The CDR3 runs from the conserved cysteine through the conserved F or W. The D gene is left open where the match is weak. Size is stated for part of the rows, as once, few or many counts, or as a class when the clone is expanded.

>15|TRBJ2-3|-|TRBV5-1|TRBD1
CASSQGALGTDTQYF
TGCGCCAGCAGCCAGGGGGCGCTGGGCACAGATACGCAGTATTTT
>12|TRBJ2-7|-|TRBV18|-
CASSPSAYEQYF
TGTGCCAGCTCACCTAGCGCCTACGAGCAGTACTTC
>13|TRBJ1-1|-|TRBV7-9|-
CASSPREVTEAFF
TGTGCCAGCTCTCCGCGAGAGGTAACTGAAGCTTTCTTT
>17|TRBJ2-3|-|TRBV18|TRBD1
CASSPLTGSIFTDTQYF
TGTGCCAGCTCACCACTGACAGGGAGTATTTTCACAGATACGCAGTATTTT
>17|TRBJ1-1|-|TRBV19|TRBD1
CASRGDRGSREDTEAFF
TGTGCCAGTAGAGGGGACAGGGGGTCTCGGGAGGACACTGAAGCTTTCTTT
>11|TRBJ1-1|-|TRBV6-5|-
CASARTGEAFF
TGTGCCAGTGCAAGAACTGGTGAAGCTTTCTTT
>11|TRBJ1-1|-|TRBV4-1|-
CASSGATEAFF
TGCGCCAGCAGCGGGGCCACTGAAGCTTTCTTT
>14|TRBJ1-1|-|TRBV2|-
CASISRDKNTEAFF
TGTGCCAGCATATCCCGGGACAAGAACACTGAAGCTTTCTTT
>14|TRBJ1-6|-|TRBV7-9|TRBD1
CASLRTGDESPLHF
TGTGCCAGCCTGAGGACAGGGGATGAGTCACCCCTCCACTTT
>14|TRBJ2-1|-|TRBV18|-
CASSRGQSYNEQFF
TGTGCCAGCTCTCGCGGACAGTCCTACAATGAGCAGTTCTTC
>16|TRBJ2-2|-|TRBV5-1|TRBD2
CASSLADRGEAGELFF
TGCGCCAGCAGCTTGGCCGACCGGGGGGAGGCCGGGGAGCTGTTTTTT
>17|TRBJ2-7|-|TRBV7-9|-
CASTPGQKTVYSYEQYF
TGTGCCAGCACTCCCGGACAAAAGACCGTCTACTCCTACGAGCAGTACTTC
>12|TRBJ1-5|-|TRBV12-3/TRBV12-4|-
CASSYSYQPQHF
TGTGCCAGCAGTTACAGCTATCAGCCCCAGCATTTT
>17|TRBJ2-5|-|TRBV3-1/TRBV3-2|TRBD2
CASSQASGRTRLETQYF
TGTGCCAGCAGCCAAGCTAGCGGGAGGACGCGTTTGGAGACCCAGTACTTC
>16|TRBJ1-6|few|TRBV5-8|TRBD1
CASSLRQGARNSPLHF
TGTGCCAGCAGCTTGCGACAGGGGGCGCGAAATTCACCCCTCCACTTT
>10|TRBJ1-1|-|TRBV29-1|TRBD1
CSGDTGGAFF
TGCAGCGGAGACACAGGGGGAGCTTTCTTT
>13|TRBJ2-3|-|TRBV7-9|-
CASSFGGADTQYF
TGTGCCAGCAGCTTCGGGGGAGCAGATACGCAGTATTTT
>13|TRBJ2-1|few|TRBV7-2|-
CASRTGSNNEQFF
TGTGCCAGCAGAACCGGGTCGAACAATGAGCAGTTCTTC
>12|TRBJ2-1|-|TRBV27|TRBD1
CASVSLGQEPFF
TGTGCCAGCGTATCCCTCGGACAGGAACCGTTCTTC
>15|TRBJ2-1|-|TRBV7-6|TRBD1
CASSLGTGTYNEQFF
TGTGCCAGCAGCCTAGGGACAGGGACCTACAATGAGCAGTTCTTC
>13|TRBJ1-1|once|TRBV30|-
CAWTFDERTEAFF
TGTGCCTGGACCTTCGACGAGAGGACTGAAGCTTTCTTT
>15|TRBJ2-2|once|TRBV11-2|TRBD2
CASSLSGSRTGELFF
TGTGCCAGCAGCCTTAGCGGGAGCAGGACCGGGGAGCTGTTTTTT
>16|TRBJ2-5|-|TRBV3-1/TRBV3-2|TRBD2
CASSRPPSGRGETQYF
TGTGCCAGCAGCCGCCCTCCTAGCGGGAGGGGAGAGACCCAGTACTTC
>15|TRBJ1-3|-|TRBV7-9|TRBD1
CASSSRQGTGNTIYF
TGTGCCAGCAGCTCACGACAGGGTACTGGAAACACCATATATTTT
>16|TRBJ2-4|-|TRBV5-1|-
CASSWAVDGWVDIQYF
TGCGCCAGCAGCTGGGCAGTCGATGGTTGGGTGGACATTCAGTACTTC
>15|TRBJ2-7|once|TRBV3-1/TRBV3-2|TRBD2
CASSQVGLATYEQYF
TGTGCCAGCAGCCAAGTTGGACTAGCTACGTACGAGCAGTACTTC
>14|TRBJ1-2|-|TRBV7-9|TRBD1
CASSPVTGPHGYTF
TGTGCCAGCAGCCCCGTGACAGGGCCCCATGGCTACACCTTC
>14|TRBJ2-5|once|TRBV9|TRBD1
CASSGQGARETQYF
TGTGCCAGCAGCGGACAGGGGGCGCGGGAGACCCAGTACTTC
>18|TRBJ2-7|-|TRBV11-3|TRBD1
CASSQKSGGRRVSYEQYF
TGTGCCAGCAGCCAGAAATCAGGGGGCCGAAGGGTCTCCTACGAGCAGTACTTC
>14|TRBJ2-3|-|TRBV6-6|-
CAIRGTFDTDTQYF
TGTGCCATCAGGGGGACTTTTGACACAGATACGCAGTATTTT
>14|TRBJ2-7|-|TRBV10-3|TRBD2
CAISETSGFGEQYF
TGTGCCATCAGTGAAACTAGCGGGTTCGGCGAGCAGTACTTC
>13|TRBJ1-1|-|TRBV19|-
CASMAGVGTEAFF
TGTGCCAGTATGGCAGGGGTGGGAACTGAAGCTTTCTTT
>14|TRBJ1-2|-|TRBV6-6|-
CASLRSRESGGYTF
TGTGCCAGCCTACGCTCCAGGGAATCAGGGGGCTACACCTTC
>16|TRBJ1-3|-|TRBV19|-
CASSYGAGDTGNTIYF
TGTGCCAGTAGTTATGGGGCAGGGGATACTGGAAACACCATATATTTT
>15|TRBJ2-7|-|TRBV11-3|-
CASSLAGTGSHEQYF
TGTGCCAGCAGCTTAGCCGGGACTGGGAGTCACGAGCAGTACTTC
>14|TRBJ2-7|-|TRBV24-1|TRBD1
CATRDRRDLYEQYF
TGTGCCACCAGGGACAGGCGAGACCTCTACGAGCAGTACTTC
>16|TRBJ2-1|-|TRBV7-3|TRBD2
CASSLSPGRSGNEQFF
TGTGCCAGCAGCTTAAGTCCCGGGAGGTCGGGCAATGAGCAGTTCTTC
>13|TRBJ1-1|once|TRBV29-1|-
CSTRTERNTEAFF
TGCAGCACTCGGACAGAGAGAAACACTGAAGCTTTCTTT
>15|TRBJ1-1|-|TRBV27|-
CASSLSRFMNTEAFF
TGTGCCAGCAGTTTATCGCGGTTTATGAACACTGAAGCTTTCTTT
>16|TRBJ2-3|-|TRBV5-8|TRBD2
CASSLRGTSSTDTQYF
TGTGCCAGCAGCTTGCGCGGGACTAGTAGCACAGATACGCAGTATTTT
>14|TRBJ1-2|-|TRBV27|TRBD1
CASSLTGTANGYTF
TGTGCCAGCAGTTTAACGGGGACAGCAAATGGCTACACCTTC
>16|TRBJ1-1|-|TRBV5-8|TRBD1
CASKGQGRSRNTEAFF
TGTGCCAGCAAGGGACAGGGTCGGTCCCGAAACACTGAAGCTTTCTTT
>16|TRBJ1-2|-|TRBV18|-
CASSPSLWGANYGYTF
TGTGCCAGCTCACCATCACTCTGGGGAGCGAACTATGGCTACACCTTC
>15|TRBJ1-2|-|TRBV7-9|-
CASSLDWMGSYGYTF
TGTGCCAGCAGCTTGGATTGGATGGGGAGCTATGGCTACACCTTC
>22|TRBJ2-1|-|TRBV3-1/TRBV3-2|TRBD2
CASSHNGEGLAGNTQGINEQFF
TGTGCCAGCAGCCATAACGGAGAAGGACTAGCGGGAAATACTCAAGGGATCAATGAGCAGTTCTTC
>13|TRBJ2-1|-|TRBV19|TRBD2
CASSKRRGDEQFF
TGTGCCAGTAGTAAAAGGCGGGGGGATGAGCAGTTCTTC
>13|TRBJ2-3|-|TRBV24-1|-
CATQSGSTDTQYF
TGTGCCACCCAATCGGGGTCCACAGATACGCAGTATTTT
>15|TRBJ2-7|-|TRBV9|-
CASSVAPGDSYEQYF
TGTGCCAGCAGCGTAGCTCCCGGGGACTCCTACGAGCAGTACTTC
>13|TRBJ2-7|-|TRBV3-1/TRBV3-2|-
CASSLNENPEQYF
TGTGCCAGCAGCCTAAACGAGAATCCAGAGCAGTACTTC
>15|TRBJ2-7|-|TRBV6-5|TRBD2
CASSYRGLAVYEQYF
TGTGCCAGCAGTTACCGGGGACTAGCGGTCTACGAGCAGTACTTC
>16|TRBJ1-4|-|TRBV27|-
CASSLTAGGINEKLFF
TGTGCCAGCAGTCTCACTGCGGGGGGCATTAATGAAAAACTGTTTTTT
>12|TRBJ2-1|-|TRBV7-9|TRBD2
CASSGTSGRGFF
TGTGCCAGCAGCGGGACTAGCGGCCGCGGGTTCTTC
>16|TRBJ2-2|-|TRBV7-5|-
CVRPCSTGVVTGELFF
TGTGTCAGACCCTGCTCGACAGGGGTGGTCACCGGGGAGCTGTTTTTT
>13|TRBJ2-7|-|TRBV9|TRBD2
CASGRDPYYEQYF
TGTGCCAGTGGGAGGGATCCGTACTACGAGCAGTACTTC
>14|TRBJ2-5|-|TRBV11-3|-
CASSLLTDQETQYF
TGTGCCAGCAGCTTATTGACAGACCAAGAGACCCAGTACTTC